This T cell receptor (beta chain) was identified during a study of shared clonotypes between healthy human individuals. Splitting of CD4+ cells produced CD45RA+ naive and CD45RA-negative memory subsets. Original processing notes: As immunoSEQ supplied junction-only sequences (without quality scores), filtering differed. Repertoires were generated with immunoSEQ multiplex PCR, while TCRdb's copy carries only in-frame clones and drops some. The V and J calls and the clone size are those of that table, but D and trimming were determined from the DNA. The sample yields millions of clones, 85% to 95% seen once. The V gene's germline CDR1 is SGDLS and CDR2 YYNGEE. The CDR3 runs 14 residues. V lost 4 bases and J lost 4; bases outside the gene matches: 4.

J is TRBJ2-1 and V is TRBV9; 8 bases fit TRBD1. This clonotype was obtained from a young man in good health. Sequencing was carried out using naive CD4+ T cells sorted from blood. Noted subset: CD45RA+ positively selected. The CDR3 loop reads CASSPWTGYNEQFF. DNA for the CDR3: TGTGCCAGCAGCCCATGGACAGGGTACAATGAGCAGTTCTTC.